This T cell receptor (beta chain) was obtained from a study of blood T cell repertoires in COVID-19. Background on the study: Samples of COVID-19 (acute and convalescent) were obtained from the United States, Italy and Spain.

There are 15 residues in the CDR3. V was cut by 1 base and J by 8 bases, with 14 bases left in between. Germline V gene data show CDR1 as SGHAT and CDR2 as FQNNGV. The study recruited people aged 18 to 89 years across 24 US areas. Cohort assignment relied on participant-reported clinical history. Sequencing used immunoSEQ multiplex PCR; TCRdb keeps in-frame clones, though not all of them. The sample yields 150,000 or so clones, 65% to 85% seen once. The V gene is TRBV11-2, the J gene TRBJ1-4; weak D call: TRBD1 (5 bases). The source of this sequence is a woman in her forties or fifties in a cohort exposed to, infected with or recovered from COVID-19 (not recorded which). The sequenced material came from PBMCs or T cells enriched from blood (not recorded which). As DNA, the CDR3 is TGTGCCAGCAGCTTAGGACCTGGGGCAGGAGAAAAACTGTTTTTT. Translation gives CASSLGPGAGEKLFF. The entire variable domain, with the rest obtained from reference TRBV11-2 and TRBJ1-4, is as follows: EAGVAQSPRYKIIEKRQSVAFWCNPISGHATLYWYQQILGQGPKLLIQFQNNGVVDDSQLPKDRFSAERLKGVDSTLKIQPAKLEDSAVYLCASSLGPGAGEKLFFGSGTQLSVL.